This TCR beta chain was retrieved from a study of T-cell memory formation after mild COVID-19. The overall study: The TCR clusters were mostly specific to one donor.

Using its own MiXCR run on the 5' RACE reads, TCRdb lists one record per CDR3 protein. The sample consists of 95,000 to 110,000 distinct CDR3 sequences, roughly 14% of them appearing once. Study-wide results and caveats: There were some responding clones in pre-infection memory, which suggested that cross-reactive memory had joined. Whereas later expanders leaned CD4+, clones contracting day 15 to 85 showed a balanced CD4/CD8 makeup.

This CDR3 region has 11 residues. V lost 3 bases to trimming and J lost 16 bases, with 10 bases between them. Germline V gene data show CDR1 as MGHDK and CDR2 as SYGVNS. Comments on this clonotype: Its antigen is currently unknown.

Sequenced sample: PBMCs or a T cell subset sorted from them (not recorded which). This chain joins TRBV25-1 and TRBJ1-6, with D unresolved. The origin of this receptor is a young man who had mild COVID-19 (a few samples of this study predate the infection). Cell type and time point are not known. For the CDR3, the DNA is TGTGCCAGCAGTGACGGTCCAGTGCTCCACTTT. The encoded protein is CASSDGPVLHF.